This TCR beta chain was recovered during a study of shared clonotypes between healthy human individuals. In the naive CD8 group, cells lacked CD45RO and were positively selected for CCR7, so terminally differentiated effector memory CD45RA+ cells were left out. The J segment lost 6 bases and the V segment lost 8 bases, leaving 12 bases of the junction unmatched. The CDR3 has 14 amino acids. CDR1 and CDR2 (germline): MGHDK, SYGVNS. The test was conducted at deep level. The data were produced by immunoSEQ multiplex PCR, yet TCRdb's version contains in-frame clones alone and is incomplete. The top ten hold over 1.5% of the sample, which has about 2.1 million clones, 85% to 95% seen once.

Sample: naive CD8+ T cells from PBMCs. The gene calls are TRBV25-1 and TRBJ1-2; 7 bases align to TRBD1. The receptor was derived from a man aged 18 to 30 in good health. Some clones in this sample may be carry-over from other donors' samples. This CDR3 is CASGWSGTVHGYTF. The CDR3 coding sequence is TGTGCCAGCGGCTGGTCCGGGACAGTTCATGGCTACACCTTC.